A single sample is the source of the 25 T cell receptor beta chains below, sequenced in a study of CD8+ T cells in alopecia areata. Isolated RNA was reverse transcribed into cDNA used as the sequencing template. Assay: immunoSEQ multiplex PCR; the TCRdb copy retains only in-frame clones and omits some. The sample carries 150,000 to 200,000 clones, about 55% recorded once. The treatment was: oral pan-JAK inhibitor, 5-10 mg twice daily. Sequences were derived from CD8+ T cells sorted from blood, sampled at week 24, from a patient treated with tofacitinib. The receptors shown here come from a human donor with alopecia areata.

V usage is TRBV4-3 and J usage is TRBJ2-1; D may be TRBD1 (6 bases). V lost 4 bases and J lost 5, with 21 bases in between. Germline assignment: CDR1 LGHNA and CDR2 YSLEER. There are 17 residues in the CDR3. This chain's CDR3 is CASSRIGGTSPNNEQFF. CDR3 DNA: TGCGCCAGCAGCCGCATAGGGGGAACGTCCCCTAACAATGAGCAGTTCTTC.

The chain is built from TRBV7-9 and TRBJ1-1; D not resolved. CDR3 length: 11 amino acids. The V gene lost 10 bases and the J gene lost 5 bases, with 11 bases spanning the gap. The germline V gene encodes CDR1 SEHNR and CDR2 FQNEAQ (reference sequence). CDR3 amino acids: CANTPGTEAFF. The CDR3 nucleotides read TGTGCCAACACCCCGGGGACTGAAGCTTTCTTT.

This chain uses TRBV7-9 with TRBJ1-6; maybe TRBD1 (6 bases). V lost 7 bases and J 5 bases, leaving 9 bases between the germline ends. CDR3 length: 13 amino acids. Germline lookup yields CDR1 SEHNR and CDR2 FQNEAQ (reference sequence). CDR3 residues: CASKGGDNSPLHF. The CDR3 nucleotides read TGTGCCAGCAAGGGGGGAGATAATTCACCCCTCCACTTT.

V gene TRBV27 combines with J gene TRBJ2-7; TRBD1 matches 7 bases. Germline trimming cut 3 bases from V and 5 bases from J; bases unmatched to any gene: 4. This CDR3 is 13 amino acids long. CDR1 and CDR2 (germline): MNHEY, SMNVEV (reference sequence). The CDR3 loop reads CASSFMTGNEQYF. CDR3 DNA sequence: TGTGCCAGCAGTTTCATGACAGGGAACGAGCAGTACTTC.

This clone was seen only a few times. The chain joins TRBV7-8 to TRBJ1-5; D not certain. CDR3 size: 12 residues. The V end lost 5 bases, the J end lost 5 bases, and 7 bases lay between the germline ends. CDR1 SGHVS and CDR2 FQNEAQ come from the germline V gene. DNA of the CDR3: TGTGCCAGCAGCCTCGCAGATCAGCCCCAGCATTTT. It is translated as CASSLADQPQHF.

V gene TRBV2 combines with J gene TRBJ1-6; 11 positions agree with TRBD1. V dropped 5 bases and J dropped 7; count of bases not matched to a gene: 1. The length of the CDR3 is 14 residues. In germline, CDR1 is SNHLY, CDR2 FYNNEI. The CDR3 here is CASSRDRGNSPLHF. The CDR3 DNA is TGTGCCAGCAGTCGGGACAGGGGGAATTCACCCCTCCACTTT.

This clone turned up a few times. The chain carries TRBV25-1 and TRBJ1-1, with 7 positions matching TRBD1. Germline V lookup: CDR1 MGHDK, CDR2 SYGVNS. J lost 2 bases, V lost 4 bases, and 4 bases had no gene match. The CDR3 has 14 residues. The CDR3 reads CASSVTGTNTEAFF. CDR3 in DNA: TGTGCCAGCAGTGTGACAGGGACCAACACTGAAGCTTTCTTT.

Only a few counts were recorded for this clone. The chain employs TRBV13 and TRBJ2-1, with 7 bases identical to TRBD1. This CDR3 comprises 14 residues. Unmatched junction bases numbered 3, after V lost 0 bases and J lost 7 bases. The germline gives CDR1 PRHDT, CDR2 FYEKMQ (reference sequence). CDR3 amino acids: CASSLGQGENEQFF. In nucleotides, the CDR3 is TGTGCCAGCAGCTTAGGGCAGGGGGAGAATGAGCAGTTCTTC. Based on the CDR3 plus reference TRBV13 and TRBJ2-1, the full variable domain is AAGVIQSPRHLIKEKRETATLKCYPIPRHDTVYWYQQGPGQDPQFLISFYEKMQSDKGSIPDRFSAQQFSDYHSELNMSSLELGDSALYFCASSLGQGENEQFFGPGTRLTVL.

This clone was observed a few times. This CDR3 is CASSIATVQPQHF. DNA for the CDR3: TGTGCCAGTAGTATAGCTACAGTGCAGCCCCAGCATTTT. The J gene is TRBJ1-5, the V gene TRBV19; D uncertain. Germline assignment: CDR1 LNHDA and CDR2 SQIVND (reference sequence). This CDR3 has 13 amino acids. V was trimmed by 1 base and J by 7 bases, leaving 8 bases between them.

This clone was detected a few times. The chain couples TRBV29-1 to TRBJ2-3, with D unclear. Trimming stripped 5 bases from V and 2 bases from J, with 5 bases between. Germline V lookup: CDR1 SQVTM, CDR2 ANQGSEA. The CDR3 is 11 residues long. CDR3 amino acids: CSVLVTDTQYF. Written as DNA, the CDR3 is TGCAGCGTTCTTGTCACAGATACGCAGTATTTT.

This clone has just a few counts. V and J are TRBV29-1 and TRBJ1-1, with D perhaps matching TRBD1 (6 bases). Trimming shortened V by 6 bases and J by 0 bases, and 17 bases separated the two germline ends. The CDR3 runs 15 residues. Looked up from germline, CDR1 is SQVTM and CDR2 is ANQGSEA. CDR3 residues: CSVPAPDRLNTEAFF. The CDR3 coding sequence is TGCAGCGTCCCCGCCCCCGACAGGTTGAACACTGAAGCTTTCTTT.

The chain uses TRBV6-5 and TRBJ2-7; the D gene is possibly TRBD2 (5 bases). The CDR3 is 14 amino acids. The V gene's germline CDR1 is MNHEY and CDR2 SVGAGI. V shed 6 bases and J shed 2 bases, with 14 bases lying between them. The CDR3 loop reads CASSSIPEAYEQYF. The CDR3 DNA sequence: TGTGCCAGCAGCTCTATCCCGGAGGCCTACGAGCAGTACTTC.

The rearrangement links TRBV9 to TRBJ1-1, with D hard to call. Germline CDR1 is SGDLS and CDR2 is YYNGEE. Deletions cut 4 bases from V and 3 bases from J, with 7 bases between. The CDR3 runs to 12 residues. Written as DNA, the CDR3 is TGTGCCAGCAGCTTCGACGACACTGAAGCTTTCTTT. Encoded protein: CASSFDDTEAFF.

V gene TRBV7-2 combines with J gene TRBJ2-7, with 9 bases fitting TRBD1. J gave up 0 bases and V 5 bases, and 5 bases lay outside the gene matches. There are 15 residues in the CDR3. Germline values: CDR1 SGHTA, CDR2 FQGNSA. DNA of the CDR3: TGTGCCAGCAGCCCCGGACAGGGGCCCTCCTACGAGCAGTACTTC. Translated, it gives CASSPGQGPSYEQYF.

This clone was seen a single time. The chain is built from TRBV2 and TRBJ1-5, with D perhaps matching TRBD1 (6 bases). In germline, CDR1 is SNHLY, CDR2 FYNNEI. With 2 bases removed from V and 7 bases from J, the gap between germline ends came to 15 bases. The CDR3 is 15 residues long. This chain's CDR3 is CASSEFPRGGQPQHF. The DNA for the CDR3 is TGTGCCAGCAGTGAATTTCCCAGGGGCGGCCAGCCCCAGCATTTT.

This clone was found once. This sequence joins TRBV9 and TRBJ2-7; D is undetermined. The CDR3 contains 14 residues. Trimming pared 3 bases from V and 2 bases from J, leaving 12 bases between. Germline-derived CDR1 and CDR2 are SGDLS and YYNGEE. DNA of the CDR3: TGTGCCAGCAGCGAAGAAGGCACCACCTACGAGCAGTACTTC. This encodes CASSEEGTTYEQYF.

This chain connects TRBV30 to TRBJ1-1, with D unclear. The V end lost 2 bases, the J end lost 0 bases, and 7 bases lay between the germline ends. Germline V CDR1 and CDR2: GTSNPN, SVGIG (reference sequence). This CDR3 has 13 residues. CDR3 in DNA: TGTGCCTGGAGTAGCCTTATGAACACTGAAGCTTTCTTT. Translated, it gives CAWSSLMNTEAFF.

The rearrangement links TRBV11-2 to TRBJ2-3; D remains unclear. There are 15 residues in the CDR3. The V end lost 2 bases, the J end lost 4 bases, and 13 bases lay between the germline ends. Germline V CDR1 and CDR2: SGHAT, FQNNGV. The CDR3 protein is CASSLSAVAADTQYF. Written as DNA, the CDR3 is TGTGCCAGCAGCTTAAGTGCGGTCGCCGCAGATACGCAGTATTTT.

The chain couples TRBV7-9 to TRBJ1-1; D possibly corresponds to TRBD1 (5 bases). Trimming took 0 bases from V and 8 from J, leaving 13 bases between them. The CDR3 has 14 residues. Per the germline V gene, CDR1 is SEHNR and CDR2 is FQNEAQ (reference sequence). The CDR3 loop is CASSLAYGGEEAFF. In DNA, the CDR3 is TGTGCCAGCAGCTTAGCCTATGGGGGGGAGGAAGCTTTCTTT. Full variable domain (missing parts from reference TRBV7-9 and TRBJ1-1): DTGVSQNPRHKITKRGQNVTFRCDPISEHNRLYWYRQTLGQGPEFLTYFQNEAQLEKSRLLSDRFSAERPKGSFSTLEIQRTEQGDSAMYLCASSLAYGGEEAFFGQGTRLTVV.

The rearrangement uses TRBV4-3 and TRBJ1-4, with D perhaps TRBD1 (5 bases). The germline V gene has CDR1 LGHNA and CDR2 YSLEER. V lost 0 bases to trimming and J lost 6 bases, with 11 bases between them. This CDR3 has 15 amino acids. The CDR3 nucleotides are TGCGCCAGCAGCCAAGACTTAGGGGTTTATGAAAAACTGTTTTTT. It translates to CASSQDLGVYEKLFF.

The V gene is TRBV27, the J gene TRBJ1-5; no clear D. V shed 5 bases and J shed 6 bases, with 14 bases lying between them. CDR3 length: 14 residues. From germline, CDR1 is MNHEY and CDR2 SMNVEV (reference sequence). The DNA of the CDR3 is TGTGCCAGCAGTCCCCTGGGAGGCGGTCAGCCCCAGCATTTT. Protein: CASSPLGGGQPQHF.

This chain uses TRBV4-3 with TRBJ1-1; the match to TRBD1 covers 11 bases. The J segment lost 1 base and the V segment lost 5 bases, leaving 6 bases of the junction unmatched. There are 16 residues in the CDR3. The germline CDR1 and CDR2 sequences are LGHNA and YSLEER. Here the CDR3 reads CASSSRGQGENTEAFF. CDR3 nucleotides: TGCGCCAGCAGCTCAAGGGGACAGGGGGAGAACACTGAAGCTTTCTTT.

V is TRBV19 and J is TRBJ2-2; no firm D call. V lost 8 bases to trimming and J lost 1 base, with 11 bases between them. The CDR3 has 14 amino acids. Germline V gives CDR1 LNHDA, CDR2 SQIVND (reference sequence). CDR3 residues: CASLKQRNTGELFF. CDR3 in DNA: TGTGCCAGTCTTAAACAGAGGAACACCGGGGAGCTGTTTTTT.

This clone showed up just a few times. The chain uses TRBV11-2 and TRBJ2-7, with TRBD1 identical over 11 bases. With V trimmed by 7 bases and J by 4 bases, 6 bases remained unmatched. Germline V CDR1 and CDR2: SGHAT, FQNNGV. This CDR3 contains 14 residues. The CDR3 loop is CASTGDRGFYEQYF. Written as DNA, the CDR3 is TGTGCCAGCACCGGGGACAGGGGGTTTTACGAGCAGTACTTC.

J is TRBJ2-1 and V is TRBV30; possible D gene TRBD2, 7 bases. Deletions cut 4 bases from V and 5 bases from J, with 18 bases between. The CDR3 consists of 15 residues. Germline CDR1 GTSNPN, CDR2 SVGIG (reference sequence). The CDR3 region has the DNA TGTGCCTGGACCCCACAAGGGGGGGACAACAATGAGCAGTTCTTC. Protein sequence: CAWTPQGGDNNEQFF. Full variable domain (remainder filled in from reference TRBV30 and TRBJ2-1): SQTIHQWPATLVQPVGSPLSLECTVEGTSNPNLYWYRQAAGRGLQLLFYSVGIGQISSEVPQNLSASRPQDRQFILSSKKLLLSDSGFYLCAWTPQGGDNNEQFFGPGTRLTVL.